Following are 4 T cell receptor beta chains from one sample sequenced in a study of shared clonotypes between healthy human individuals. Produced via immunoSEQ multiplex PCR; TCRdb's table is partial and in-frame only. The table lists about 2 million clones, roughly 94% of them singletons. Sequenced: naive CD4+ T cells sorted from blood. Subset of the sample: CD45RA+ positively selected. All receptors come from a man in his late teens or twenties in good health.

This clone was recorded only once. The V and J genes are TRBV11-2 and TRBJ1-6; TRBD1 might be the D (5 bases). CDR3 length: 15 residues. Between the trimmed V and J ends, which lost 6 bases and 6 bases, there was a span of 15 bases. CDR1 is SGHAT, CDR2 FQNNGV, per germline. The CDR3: CASSYSGTANSPLHF. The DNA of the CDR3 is TGTGCCAGCAGTTATTCCGGGACGGCTAATTCACCCCTCCACTTT.

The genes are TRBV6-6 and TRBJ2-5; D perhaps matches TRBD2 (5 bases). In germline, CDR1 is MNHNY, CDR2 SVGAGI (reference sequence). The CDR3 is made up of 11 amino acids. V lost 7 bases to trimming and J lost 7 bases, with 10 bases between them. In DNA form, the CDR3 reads TGTGCCAGCAAGGAGGATGGGACCCAGTACTTC. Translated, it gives CASKEDGTQYF.

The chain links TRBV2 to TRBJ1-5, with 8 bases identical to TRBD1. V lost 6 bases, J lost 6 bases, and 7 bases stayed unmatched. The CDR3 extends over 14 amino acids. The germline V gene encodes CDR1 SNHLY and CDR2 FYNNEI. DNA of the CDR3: TGTGCCAGCAGACAGACAGGGGATGGTCAGCCCCAGCATTTT. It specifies CASRQTGDGQPQHF.

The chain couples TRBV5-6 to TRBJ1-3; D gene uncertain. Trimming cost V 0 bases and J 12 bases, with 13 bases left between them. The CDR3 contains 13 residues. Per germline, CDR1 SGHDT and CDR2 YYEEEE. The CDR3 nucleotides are TGTGCCAGCAGCTTGGAGAAGCTTCGGGTCATATATTTT. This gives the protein CASSLEKLRVIYF.